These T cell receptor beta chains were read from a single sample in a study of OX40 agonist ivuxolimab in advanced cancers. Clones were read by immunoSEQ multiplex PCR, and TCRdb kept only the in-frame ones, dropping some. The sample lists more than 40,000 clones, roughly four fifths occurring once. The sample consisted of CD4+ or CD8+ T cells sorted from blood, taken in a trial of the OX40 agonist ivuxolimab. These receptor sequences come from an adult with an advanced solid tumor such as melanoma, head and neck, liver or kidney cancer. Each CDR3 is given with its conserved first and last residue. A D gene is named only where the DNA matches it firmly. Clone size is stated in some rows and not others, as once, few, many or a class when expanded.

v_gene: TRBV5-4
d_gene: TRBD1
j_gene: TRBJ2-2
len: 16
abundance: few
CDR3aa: CASSKGGTGGTGELFF
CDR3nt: TGTGCCAGCAGCAAGGGGGGCACAGGGGGAACCGGGGAGCTGTTTTTT

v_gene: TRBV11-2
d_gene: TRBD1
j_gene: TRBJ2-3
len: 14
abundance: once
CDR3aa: CASSVDRVTDTQYF
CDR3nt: TGTGCCAGCAGCGTCGACAGGGTCACAGATACGCAGTATTTT

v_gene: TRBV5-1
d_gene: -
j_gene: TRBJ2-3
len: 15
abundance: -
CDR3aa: CASGQGGARTDTQYF
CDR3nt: TGCGCCAGCGGCCAAGGGGGGGCTCGCACAGATACGCAGTATTTT

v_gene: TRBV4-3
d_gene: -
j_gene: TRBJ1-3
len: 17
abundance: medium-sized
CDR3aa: CASSREAAMQGRDTIYF
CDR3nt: TGCGCCAGCAGCCGCGAAGCCGCCATGCAGGGTCGCGACACCATATATTTT

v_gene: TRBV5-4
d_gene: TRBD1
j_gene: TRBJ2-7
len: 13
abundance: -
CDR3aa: CASSSRDRDEQYF
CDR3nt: TGTGCCAGCAGCAGCCGGGACAGGGACGAGCAGTACTTC

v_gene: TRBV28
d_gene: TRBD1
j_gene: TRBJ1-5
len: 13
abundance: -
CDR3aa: CASRTGVNQPQHF
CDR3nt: TGTGCCAGCAGGACAGGGGTCAATCAGCCCCAGCATTTT

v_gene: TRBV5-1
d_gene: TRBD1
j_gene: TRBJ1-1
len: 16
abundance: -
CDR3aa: CASSLAETGVVTEAFF
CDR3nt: TGCGCCAGCAGCTTGGCCGAGACAGGGGTAGTCACTGAAGCTTTCTTT

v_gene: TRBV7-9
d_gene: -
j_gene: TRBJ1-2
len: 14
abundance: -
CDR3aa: CASSPGTSGYGYTF
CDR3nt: TGTGCCAGCAGCCCCGGGACATCTGGTTATGGCTACACCTTC

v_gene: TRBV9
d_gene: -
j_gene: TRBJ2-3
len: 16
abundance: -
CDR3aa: CASSPRTRGSTDTQYF
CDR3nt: TGTGCCAGCAGCCCTAGGACCCGAGGTAGCACAGATACGCAGTATTTT

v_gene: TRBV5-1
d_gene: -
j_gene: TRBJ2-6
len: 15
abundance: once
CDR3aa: CASSSKGPGANVLTF
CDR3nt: TGCGCCAGCAGCTCGAAGGGTCCTGGGGCCAACGTCCTGACTTTC

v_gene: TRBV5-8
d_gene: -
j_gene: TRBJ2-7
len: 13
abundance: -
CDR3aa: CASQFSGYDEQYF
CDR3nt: TGTGCCAGCCAATTTTCAGGGTACGACGAGCAGTACTTC

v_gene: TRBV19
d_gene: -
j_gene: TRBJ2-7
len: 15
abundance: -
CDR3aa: CASSNPGLTRYEQYF
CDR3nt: TGTGCCAGTAGTAATCCGGGACTGACTAGGTACGAGCAGTACTTC

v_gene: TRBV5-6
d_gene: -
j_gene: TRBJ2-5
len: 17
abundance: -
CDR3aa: CASRHPDGAPSQETQYF
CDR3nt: TGTGCCAGCAGACACCCGGACGGGGCCCCTTCGCAAGAGACCCAGTACTTC

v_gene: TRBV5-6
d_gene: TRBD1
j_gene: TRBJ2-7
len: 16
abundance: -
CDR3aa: CASSPLKTGLTYEQYF
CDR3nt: TGTGCCAGCAGCCCGCTAAAGACAGGGCTAACCTACGAGCAGTACTTC

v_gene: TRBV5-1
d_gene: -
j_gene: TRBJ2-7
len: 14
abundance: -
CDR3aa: CASSSEQTTREQYF
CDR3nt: TGCGCCAGCAGCTCCGAACAGACGACCCGGGAGCAGTACTTC

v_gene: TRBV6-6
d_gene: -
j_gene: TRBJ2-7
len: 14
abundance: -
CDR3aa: CASSRKGTAYEQYF
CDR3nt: TGTGCCAGCAGCCGTAAGGGGACCGCCTACGAGCAGTACTTC

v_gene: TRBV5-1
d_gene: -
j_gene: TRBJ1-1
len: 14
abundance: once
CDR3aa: CASSHGTLATEAFF
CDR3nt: TGCGCCAGCAGCCACGGGACGTTGGCAACTGAAGCTTTCTTT

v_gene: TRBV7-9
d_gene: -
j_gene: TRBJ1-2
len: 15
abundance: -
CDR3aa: CASSLIATASGGYTF
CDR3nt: TGTGCCAGCAGCTTAATTGCGACTGCTTCAGGTGGCTACACCTTC

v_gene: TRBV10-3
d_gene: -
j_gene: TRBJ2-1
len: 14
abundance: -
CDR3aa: CAISGGTINNEQFF
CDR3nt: TGTGCCATCAGTGGCGGGACCATAAACAATGAGCAGTTCTTC

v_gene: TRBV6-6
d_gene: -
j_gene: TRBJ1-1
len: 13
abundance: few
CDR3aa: CASSYSQNTEAFF
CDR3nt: TGTGCCAGCAGTTACTCGCAGAACACTGAAGCTTTCTTT

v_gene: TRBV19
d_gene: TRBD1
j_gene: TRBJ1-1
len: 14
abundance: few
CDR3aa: CASNPQGVGTEAFF
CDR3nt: TGTGCCAGTAACCCTCAGGGGGTGGGGACTGAAGCTTTCTTT

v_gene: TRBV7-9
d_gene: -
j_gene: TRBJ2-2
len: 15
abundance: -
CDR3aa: CASSLISSGTGELFF
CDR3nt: TGTGCCAGCAGTTTAATATCCTCCGGGACCGGGGAGCTGTTTTTT

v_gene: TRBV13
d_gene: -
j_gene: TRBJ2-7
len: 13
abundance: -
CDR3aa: CASRPFGGPPPYF
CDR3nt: TGTGCCAGCAGACCTTTCGGGGGCCCTCCCCCTTACTTC

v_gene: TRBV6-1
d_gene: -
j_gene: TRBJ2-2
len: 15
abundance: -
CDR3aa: CATLRGSTWVGELFF
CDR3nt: TGTGCCACACTTCGGGGGTCCACCTGGGTTGGGGAGCTGTTTTTT

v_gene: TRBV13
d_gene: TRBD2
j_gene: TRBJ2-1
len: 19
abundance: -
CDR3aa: CASSFSTPGLAGGPGEQFF
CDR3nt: TGTGCCAGCAGCTTTAGTACCCCAGGGCTAGCGGGGGGGCCAGGTGAGCAGTTCTTC

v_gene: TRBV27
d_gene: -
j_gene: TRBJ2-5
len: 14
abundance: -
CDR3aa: CASSSPGHKETQYF
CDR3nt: TGTGCCAGCAGTTCGCCGGGACACAAAGAGACCCAGTACTTC

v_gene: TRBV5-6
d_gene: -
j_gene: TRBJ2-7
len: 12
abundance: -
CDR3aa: CASSLTAYEQYF
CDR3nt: TGTGCCAGCAGCTTGACAGCCTACGAGCAGTACTTC

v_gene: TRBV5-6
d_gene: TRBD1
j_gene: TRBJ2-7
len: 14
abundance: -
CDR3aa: CASLVGTGNYEQYF
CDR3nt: TGTGCCAGCTTAGTGGGGACAGGAAACTACGAGCAGTACTTC

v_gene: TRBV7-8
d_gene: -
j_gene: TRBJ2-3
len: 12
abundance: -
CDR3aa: CASSLEGDTQYF
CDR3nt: TGTGCCAGCAGCTTAGAAGGGGATACGCAGTATTTT

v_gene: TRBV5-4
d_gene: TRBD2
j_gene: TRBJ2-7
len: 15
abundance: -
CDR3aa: CASSFSLAGSNEQYF
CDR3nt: TGTGCCAGCAGCTTTTCACTAGCGGGGAGTAATGAGCAGTACTTC

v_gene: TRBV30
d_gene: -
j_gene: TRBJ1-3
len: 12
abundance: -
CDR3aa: CASLVSGNTIYF
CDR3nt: TGTGCTTCCCTGGTATCTGGAAACACCATATATTTT

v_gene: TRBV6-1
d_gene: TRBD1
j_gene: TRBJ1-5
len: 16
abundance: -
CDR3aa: CASSARRGQGGQPQHF
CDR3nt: TGTGCCAGCAGTGCGAGAAGAGGACAGGGAGGTCAGCCCCAGCATTTT

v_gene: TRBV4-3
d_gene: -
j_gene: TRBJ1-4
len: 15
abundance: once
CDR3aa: CASSQEVQGHEKLFF
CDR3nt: TGCGCCAGCAGCCAAGAGGTGCAGGGGCATGAAAAACTGTTTTTT

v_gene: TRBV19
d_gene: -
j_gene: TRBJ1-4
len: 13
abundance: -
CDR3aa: CASKQRTNEKLFF
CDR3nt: TGTGCCAGCAAGCAACGAACTAATGAAAAACTGTTTTTT